This TCR beta chain was obtained from a study of human versus mouse CDR3 diversity and MHC coevolution (dated by TCRdb to about 2017). Regarding the research as a whole: According to reports, the immunoSEQ assay detects one in 200,000 T cells and minimizes multiplex PCR amplification bias. Valid reads per sample ranged from roughly 5.5 x 10^6 to 1.8 x 10^7 across mouse and human samples. The human cohort was made up of three healthy volunteer blood donors, who at collection were aged 30 to 39, 40 to 50 and 60 to 70, one donor in each range. Human naive CD4 T cell repertoires served as a reference for TCR selection on multiple MHC II alleles, compared against human-TCR-locus transgenic mice with single MHC II.

Findings and caveats that apply to the study as a whole: Among all the groups compared, the lowest clonal inequality scores came from most of the three human donors. Repertoire diversity was not regarded as directly comparable between humans and mice because human T cells were selected on 5 to 7 MHC II alleles. The largest TCR beta repertoire, 1.5 million to 2 million clonotypes, was estimated by iCHAO1 for humans, a finding likely attributable to selection by multiple MHC II molecules. On average, humans had more CDR3 deletions and insertions than mice, indicating greater exonuclease and TdT activity.

The QIAGEN blood and tissue kit was used to extract genomic DNA from the sorted cells, and that DNA was then quantified on a NanoDrop 1000. Using multiplex PCR of genomic DNA, the immunoSEQ platform deep sequenced and quantified the TCR alpha and beta chains. In the source study's methods: Annotation of the TCR sequences relied on IMGT gene and region definitions. As a stand-in for the preselection repertoire, out-of-frame rearrangements were used and set against in-frame clonotypes. The iCHAO1 estimator supplied with the immunoSEQ platform was used to estimate repertoire size. A Gini index, which is based on the Lorenz curve, was applied to in-frame amino acid clonotypes to measure clonal inequality. The intersect function in the R package tcR was used to count shared clonotypes, while the Jaccard index served to score similarity. The R prcomp function was used without normalization to run principal component analysis of V, J and V-J usage frequencies. The table comes from immuneACCESS by way of TCRdb, which keeps in-frame sequences with V and J called. Part of the clones is missing from these tables; in studies checked, under half for an unresolved V gene and the rest for unknown reasons. The DNA was the basis for D and trimming; V, J and clone size are from that table. The sample table holds roughly 81,000 clones, of which around 95% were seen once. The ten largest account for 1.1% to 1.5% of the sample.

From V the trimming removes 5 bases and from J it removes 3 bases, while the gene matches leave 10 bases of the junction unaccounted for. The germline V gene yields MNHEY for CDR1 and SVGAGI for CDR2. CDR3 length: 15 amino acids, cysteine to phenylalanine. The read is trimmed to its CDR3 DNA, 45 bases read in frame from base 1. In its sample, this clone was seen once. The clone's antigen remains unknown. No much larger clonotype is one base removed from it; base qualities were not supplied. Fluorescence-activated cell sorting was used to pull naive CD4 T cells, meaning cells that were CD45RO-negative and CD62L-positive, out of the PBMCs. Roughly 50 ml of fresh peripheral blood was collected from each donor, and PBMCs were isolated by Ficoll density centrifugation. Cell sorting was carried out on a FACSAria III instrument, and a purity above 95% was achieved for all samples.

The clonotype originates from a person aged 30 to 69 in good health. Input material: naive CD4+ T cells from blood. The cell subset or site label of this sample denotes: CD45RO-negative CD62L-positive naive CD4 T cells. The chain uses TRBV6-5 and TRBJ2-7; 7 bases in the middle match TRBD2. The base sequence is TGTGCCAGCAGTCGTGATGGGGGGGAGGTCTACGAGCAGTACTTC. It encodes CASSRDGGEVYEQYF.